The sequence of this T cell receptor beta chain was determined in a study of control samples from healthy donors and cancer patients. The germline V and J ends were trimmed by 2 bases and 5 bases, with 11 bases remaining between them. Germline lookup yields CDR1 SGHKS and CDR2 YYEKEE (reference sequence). The length of the CDR3 is 15 residues. This clone showed up just a few times. The table came from immunoSEQ multiplex PCR; TCRdb's copy has only in-frame clones and leaves some out. The sample yields approximately 100,000 clones, more than 85% seen once. The sequenced sample was blood. The J gene is TRBJ1-6, the V gene TRBV5-5; D remains unclear. The sequence derives from a woman in her fifties or sixties in good health. CDR3: CASSFRGWNNSPLHF. CDR3 in DNA: TGTGCCAGCAGCTTTCGAGGATGGAATAATTCACCCCTCCACTTT. Based on the CDR3 plus reference TRBV5-5 and TRBJ1-6, the full variable domain is DAGVTQSPTHLIKTRGQQVTLRCSPISGHKSVSWYQQVLGQGPQFIFQYYEKEERGRGNFPDRFSARQFPNYSSELNVNALLLGDSALYLCASSFRGWNNSPLHFGNGTRLTVT.